This T cell receptor (beta chain) stems from a study of blood T cell repertoires in COVID-19. The wider study: Material from acute and convalescent COVID-19 was sourced from the United States, Italy and Spain. T cells, B-cell-depleted T cells, or PBMCs supplied cDNA or gDNA.

The CDR3 covers 14 residues. Between the trimmed V and J ends, which lost 0 bases and 2 bases, there was a span of 8 bases. Germline lookup yields CDR1 SGHNT and CDR2 YYREEE (reference sequence). Under the authors' procedure: It was from reference gene primer amplification that nucleated cell counts were estimated. Clones were sequenced by immunoSEQ multiplex PCR, and TCRdb holds only the in-frame ones, with some missing. Clone size and V and J calls were adopted from that table, with D and trimming inferred from the DNA. The repertoire holds more than 65,000 clones, with about nine tenths as singletons.

This rearrangement joins TRBV5-4 to TRBJ1-2; D unclear. The source material was peripheral blood. The TCR was taken from a middle-aged man with active COVID-19. DNA for the CDR3: TGTGCCAGCAGCTTGGTTTCAGGCAACTATGGCTACACCTTC. It specifies CASSLVSGNYGYTF.